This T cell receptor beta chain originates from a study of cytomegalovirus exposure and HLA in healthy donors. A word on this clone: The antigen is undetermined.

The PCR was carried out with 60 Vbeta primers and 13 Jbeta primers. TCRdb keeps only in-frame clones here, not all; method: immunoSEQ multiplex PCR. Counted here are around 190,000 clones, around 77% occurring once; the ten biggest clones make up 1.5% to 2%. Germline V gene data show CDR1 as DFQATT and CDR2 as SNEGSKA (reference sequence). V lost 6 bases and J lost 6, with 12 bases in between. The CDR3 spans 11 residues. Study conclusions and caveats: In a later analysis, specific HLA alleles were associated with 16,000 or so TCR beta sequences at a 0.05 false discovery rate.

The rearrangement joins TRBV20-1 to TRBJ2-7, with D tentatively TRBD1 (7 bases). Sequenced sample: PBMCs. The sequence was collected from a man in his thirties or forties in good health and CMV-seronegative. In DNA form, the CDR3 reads TGCAGTGCGAAGGAGGGGGCCGAGCAGTACTTC. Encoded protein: CSAKEGAEQYF.